One T cell receptor beta chain is described in this entry. Its specificity is unknown. This sample was taken from a study of CD8 T cells in Susac syndrome. Study in general: There were roughly six sequenced Susac syndrome patients with active disease and eight or nine in remission.

Sequencing of TCR beta covered CD8+ and CD4+ T cells obtained from blood. RNA amounts of roughly 0.45 to 1 ug underwent reverse transcription with random hexamers. TCRdb fed the immunoSEQ multiplex PCR reads into MiXCR, producing one record per CDR3 protein. The table has around 190,000 distinct CDR3 sequences, 85% to 95% seen once. V was clipped by 5 bases and J by 3 bases; unmatched bases: 5. Germline V gives CDR1 LNHDA, CDR2 SQIVND (reference sequence). This CDR3 has 15 residues. Overall study findings and caveats: It was acknowledged by the study that relatively few individuals were included in its TCR sequencing and HLA analysis.

The sample was CD4+ T cells from PBMCs. This rearrangement joins TRBV19 to TRBJ1-5; 9 nucleotides agree with TRBD1. The sequence was collected from a human donor with Susac syndrome. The CDR3 region has the DNA TGTGCCAGTAGTGCAAGGACAGGGGTCAATCAGCCCCAGCATTTT. It translates to CASSARTGVNQPQHF. Using reference TRBV19 and TRBJ1-5 for the parts outside the CDR3, the full variable domain is DGGITQSPKYLFRKEGQNVTLSCEQNLNHDAMYWYRQDPGQGLRLIYYSQIVNDFQKGDIAEGYSVSREKKESFPLTVTSAQKNPTAFYLCASSARTGVNQPQHFGDGTRLSIL.